Listed here are 7 T cell receptor beta chains from one sample, sequenced in a study of T-cell memory formation after mild COVID-19. One entry per CDR3 protein results from TCRdb running MiXCR on the 5' RACE reads. The table records 90,000 to 120,000 distinct CDR3 sequences, around 14% of them present only once. The material sequenced was PBMCs or a T cell subset sorted from them (not recorded which). The receptors were gathered from a man between 18 and 29 years old who had mild COVID-19 (a few samples of this study predate the infection). Cell type and time point are not known.

This clonotype was seen more than once but under ten times. The J gene is TRBJ1-4, the V gene TRBV5-6; unclear D gene. The CDR3 is 13 residues long. CDR1 and CDR2 (germline): SGHDT, YYEEEE. V shed 4 bases and J shed 8 bases, with 12 bases lying between them. The CDR3 loop reads CASSLWIEEKLFF. For the CDR3, the DNA is TGTGCCAGCAGCCTATGGATTGAGGAAAAACTGTTTTTT.

This clonotype was found a few times. The chain links TRBV9 to TRBJ2-7; the match to TRBD1 covers 7 bases. CDR1 is SGDLS, CDR2 YYNGEE, per germline. The CDR3 runs 15 residues. J lost 3 bases, V lost 0 bases, and 6 bases had no gene match. The CDR3 region is CASSVGDSPNYEQYV. As DNA, the CDR3 is TGTGCCAGCAGCGTAGGGGACAGTCCCAACTACGAGCAGTACGTC.

This clonotype has only a few counts. The J gene is TRBJ1-4, the V gene TRBV7-2; no definite D call. The CDR3 spans 14 residues. CDR1 and CDR2 from the germline V gene are SGHTA and FQGNSA. V shed 5 bases and J shed 11 bases, with 18 bases lying between them. The CDR3 nucleotides read TGTGCCAGCAGCCCATCTTCGAAAGGGTATAAACTGTTTTTT. The encoded protein is CASSPSSKGYKLFF.

V is TRBV7-9 and J is TRBJ2-5, with 14 bases matching TRBD2. Germline lookup yields CDR1 SEHNR and CDR2 FQNEAQ (reference sequence). V gave up 1 base and J gave up 6 bases; unmatched junction bases: 1. This CDR3 is 15 amino acids long. This CDR3 is CASSLGLAGGKTQYF. The CDR3 DNA follows: TGTGCCAGCAGCTTAGGACTAGCGGGGGGGAAGACCCAGTACTTC.

V gene TRBV6-6 combines with J gene TRBJ1-2, with D possibly TRBD1 on 6 matching bases. In germline, CDR1 is MNHNY, CDR2 SVGAGI (reference sequence). V lost 0 bases and J lost 4, with 12 bases in between. The CDR3 covers 15 residues. CDR3 amino acids: CASSYSAGEGYGYTF. The CDR3 nucleotides read TGTGCCAGCAGTTACTCTGCAGGGGAGGGCTATGGCTACACCTTC.

The chain has TRBV4-3 and TRBJ2-1; TRBD2 might be the D (7 bases). V lost 0 bases and J 8 bases, leaving 23 bases between the germline ends. The CDR3 runs 18 residues. The germline V gene encodes CDR1 LGHNA and CDR2 YSLEER. The CDR3: CASSQDLGGAFNFYEQFF. In nucleotides, the CDR3 is TGCGCCAGCAGCCAAGATCTGGGGGGGGCGTTTAATTTCTATGAGCAGTTCTTC.

V is TRBV11-3 and J is TRBJ2-1; TRBD1 aligns across 8 bases. V lost 5 bases to trimming and J lost 6 bases; unmatched junction nucleotides: 3. The CDR3 has 13 residues. The V gene's germline CDR1 is SGHNT and CDR2 YENEEA. The DNA for the CDR3 is TGTGCCAGCAGCCGACAGGGGCGCAATGAGCAGTTCTTC. It encodes CASSRQGRNEQFF.